This T cell receptor beta chain appears in the sequencing data of a study of beta chain features in type 1 diabetes. This clone was seen ten or more times. Its antigen is not identified. The ends were cut back, 6 bases at V and 2 bases at J, with 11 bases in the middle. The CDR3 length is 14 residues. Germline V gene data show CDR1 as SGHRS and CDR2 as YFSETQ. Investigators reverse transcribed all isolated RNA, so they sequenced expressed TCRB transcripts. Repertoires were generated with immunoSEQ multiplex PCR, while TCRdb's copy carries only in-frame clones and drops some. The sample gives around 180,000 clones, approximately 7.9% of which show up once; about 0.5% is in the top ten. Findings of the study overall: Sequencing used cDNA, and cells with high TCR expression could therefore be over-represented. Researchers report that Type 1 diabetes patients had moderately but significantly shorter TCRB CDR3s across all four CD4+ subsets. No resolution was reached here on whether HLA type influences TCRB rearrangement.

The authors sorted CD4+ naive, central memory, regulatory and stem cell-like memory cells via CD45RO/CCR7/CD25/CD127/CD95/CD27. The V and J genes are TRBV5-1 and TRBJ2-2; possible D gene TRBD2, 5 bases. This TCR derives from a young man with type 1 diabetes. The sequenced sample was central memory CD4+ T cells from blood. CDR3 loop: CASKRQINTGELFF. The CDR3 nucleotides read TGCGCCAGCAAGCGGCAGATTAACACCGGGGAGCTGTTTTTT.